These 21 T cell receptor beta chains were sequenced from one sample in a study of T-cell memory formation after mild COVID-19. TCRdb reprocessed the 5' RACE reads via MiXCR and lists one record per CDR3 protein. The table lists under 200,000 distinct CDR3 sequences, around a tenth of them singletons. The sample was PBMCs or a T cell subset sorted from them (not recorded which). These receptors came from a young man who had mild COVID-19 (a few samples of this study predate the infection). Cell type and time point are not known.

This clonotype was observed a few times. The chain links TRBV20-1 to TRBJ1-1; no reliable D call. Trimming took 3 bases from V and 1 from J, leaving 9 bases between them. The CDR3 is 13 amino acids. Per the germline V gene, CDR1 is DFQATT and CDR2 is SNEGSKA (reference sequence). CDR3 amino acids: CSAREDQNTEAFF. In nucleotides, the CDR3 is TGCAGTGCTAGGGAGGACCAGAACACTGAAGCTTTCTTT.

This clonotype has only a few counts. The CDR3 DNA reads as TGTGCCAGCAGTGCCCCGTCTGGGTCTTTCTTT. Residues: CASSAPSGSFF. The V call is TRBV25-1, the J call TRBJ1-1; the D is unclear. The V gene's germline CDR1 is MGHDK and CDR2 SYGVNS. This CDR3 region has 11 residues. Between the trimmed V and J ends, which lost 4 bases and 12 bases, there was a span of 12 bases.

V is TRBV20-1 and J is TRBJ1-2; D remains unclear. The CDR3 spans 13 residues. Germline CDR1 DFQATT, CDR2 SNEGSKA (reference sequence). The ends were cut back, 3 bases at V and 4 bases at J, with 12 bases in the middle. CDR3 DNA sequence: TGCAGTGCTAGGGGATATAAGGGCTATGGCTACACCTTC. It yields the protein CSARGYKGYGYTF.

The chain is built from TRBV20-1 and TRBJ1-1; D not resolved. V dropped 4 bases and J dropped 5 bases, with 14 bases sitting between them. The CDR3 is 13 residues long. Per germline, CDR1 DFQATT and CDR2 SNEGSKA (reference sequence). The CDR3 sequence: CSATRPEVTEAFF. CDR3 bases: TGCAGTGCTACCCGCCCGGAGGTGACTGAAGCTTTCTTT.

The genes are TRBV5-6 and TRBJ2-7; 8 bases are shared with TRBD1. This CDR3 is 14 amino acids long. Germline trimming cut 3 bases from V and 1 base from J; bases unmatched to any gene: 3. Germline values: CDR1 SGHDT, CDR2 YYEEEE. CDR3 nucleotide sequence: TGTGCCAGCAGCTCCAGGGGGCTGTCCTACGAGCAGTACTTC. Translated: CASSSRGLSYEQYF.

There are many counts of this clonotype. This sequence joins TRBV7-2 and TRBJ2-7; a possible D gene is TRBD1 (7 bases). The germline V gene encodes CDR1 SGHTA and CDR2 FQGNSA. Trimming left V 6 bases short and J 3 bases short, with 15 bases between. This CDR3 has 14 amino acids. This chain's CDR3 is CASRSRQGLYEQYF. CDR3 DNA sequence: TGTGCCAGCAGATCCCGACAGGGACTCTACGAGCAGTACTTC.

This clonotype was observed a handful of times. This chain links TRBV7-2 with TRBJ2-1, with D possibly matching TRBD1 (5 bases). Deletions cut 5 bases from V and 9 bases from J, with 14 bases between. The CDR3 sequence is 13 residues long. The V gene's germline CDR1 is SGHTA and CDR2 FQGNSA. CDR3 protein: CASSNQQVSEQFF. In nucleotides, the CDR3 is TGTGCCAGCAGCAACCAACAGGTTAGTGAGCAGTTCTTC.

V is TRBV4-3 and J is TRBJ2-2, with D maybe TRBD2 (7 bases). Trimming pared 2 bases from V and 4 bases from J, leaving 11 bases between. CDR1 is LGHNA, CDR2 YSLEER, per germline. CDR3 length: 15 residues. CDR3 sequence: CASSQTGGLTGELFF. For the CDR3, the DNA is TGCGCCAGCAGCCAAACGGGGGGCCTCACCGGGGAGCTGTTTTTT.

The chain is built from TRBV6-1 and TRBJ1-3; D remains ambiguous. V lost 5 bases to trimming and J lost 4 bases, with 18 bases between them. This CDR3 is built from 16 residues. Germline loops: CDR1 MNHNS, CDR2 SASEGT. The CDR3 sequence is CASSRQEVASGNTIYF. The CDR3 nucleotides are TGTGCCAGCAGTCGCCAGGAGGTCGCGTCCGGAAACACCATATATTTT.

The chain joins TRBV3-1 to TRBJ1-1; 8 bases are a match to TRBD1. Germline assignment: CDR1 LGHDT and CDR2 YNNKEL (reference sequence). CDR3 length: 14 amino acids. Trimming cost V 6 bases and J 4 bases; bases outside gene matches: 7. CDR3 coding DNA: TGTGCCAGCAGGATACAGGGGGATGGCACTGAAGCTTTCTTT. Its translation is CASRIQGDGTEAFF.

This clonotype was recorded a few times. This chain joins TRBV5-5 and TRBJ2-7; perhaps TRBD1 as D (7 bases). CDR3 size: 14 residues. CDR1 is SGHKS and CDR2 is YYEKEE in the germline V gene (reference sequence). The CDR3 DNA sequence: TGTGCCAGCAGCCTGGGGGGACAGAACTACCAGCAGTACGTC. It is translated as CASSLGGQNYQQYV.

J is TRBJ1-5 and V is TRBV2, with TRBD1 as a possible D gene (6 bases). This CDR3 has 15 residues. The V end lost 7 bases, the J end lost 7 bases, and 20 bases lay between the germline ends. The germline gives CDR1 SNHLY, CDR2 FYNNEI. The CDR3 is CASTGGGGGGQPQHF. In DNA, the CDR3 is TGTGCCAGCACGGGAGGGGGGGGAGGAGGCCAGCCCCAGCATTTT.

This clonotype was observed many times. The chain joins TRBV7-2 to TRBJ2-1; D gene uncertain. V was clipped by 5 bases and J by 5 bases, with 16 bases between them. CDR1 and CDR2 from the germline V gene are SGHTA and FQGNSA. This CDR3 has 15 amino acids. The CDR3 protein is CASSPARLGHNEQFF. The CDR3 DNA sequence: TGTGCCAGCAGCCCCGCGAGGCTAGGCCACAATGAGCAGTTCTTC.

Many counts were recorded for this clonotype. The chain joins TRBV4-2 to TRBJ2-5; D may be TRBD2 (5 bases). Trimming shortened V by 0 bases and J by 5 bases, and 16 bases separated the two germline ends. The germline V gene has CDR1 LGHNA and CDR2 YNFKEQ. The CDR3 totals 16 residues. The CDR3 DNA sequence: TGTGCCAGCAGCCAAGATCCCGACGGGATTGGGGAGACCCAGTACTTC. Translated: CASSQDPDGIGETQYF.

In nucleotides, the CDR3 is TGTGCCAGCAGTTACGTTCACGGACGGGGCTACACCTTC. Encoded protein: CASSYVHGRGYTF. The chain uses TRBV12-3 or TRBV12-4 and TRBJ1-2, with D unclear. Trimming pared 4 bases from V and 8 bases from J, leaving 14 bases between. CDR3 size: 13 residues.

This clonotype was seen a handful of times. This chain links TRBV4-1 with TRBJ1-4, with D perhaps TRBD1 (5 bases). Germline lookup yields CDR1 MGHRA and CDR2 YSYEKL. There are 14 residues in the CDR3. Trimming pared 1 base from V and 7 bases from J, leaving 10 bases between. For the CDR3, the DNA is TGCGCCAGCAGCCAAGGACAGTGGGCTGAAAAACTGTTTTTT. Translation: CASSQGQWAEKLFF.

The chain recombines TRBV4-3 with TRBJ2-3, with TRBD2 matching 7 bases. The V and J ends lost 3 bases and 4 bases, in that order; junction bases with no gene match: 10. The germline V gene encodes CDR1 LGHNA and CDR2 YSLEER. This CDR3 contains 16 residues. CDR3 DNA sequence: TGCGCCAGCAGCCAGGGTCGAGCGGGGTCGGCAGATACGCAGTATTTT. Protein product: CASSQGRAGSADTQYF.

The chain uses TRBV4-1 and TRBJ2-5, with a weak D call TRBD2 (5 bases). This CDR3 is built from 15 residues. The germline CDR1 and CDR2 sequences are MGHRA and YSYEKL. The V end was cut by 3 bases, the J end by 3 bases, with 14 bases between. CDR3: CASSHLAFGEETQYF. The CDR3 nucleotides are TGCGCCAGCAGCCATCTAGCTTTTGGGGAAGAGACCCAGTACTTC.

This clonotype was seen more than once but under ten times. This rearrangement joins TRBV20-1 to TRBJ1-4; 11 bases fit TRBD1. Germline V lookup: CDR1 DFQATT, CDR2 SNEGSKA (reference sequence). Unmatched junction bases numbered 9, after V lost 3 bases and J lost 0 bases. The length of the CDR3 is 18 residues. CDR3 in amino acids: CSASWDRGNSATNEKLFF. The CDR3 DNA sequence: TGCAGTGCTAGCTGGGACAGGGGGAATTCAGCAACTAATGAAAAACTGTTTTTT.

This clonotype was detected a few times. This chain uses TRBV12-3 or TRBV12-4 with TRBJ2-2; D is perhaps TRBD1 (6 bases). CDR3 length equals 16 residues. Trimming pared 6 bases from V and 3 bases from J, leaving 17 bases between. The CDR3, as DNA: TGTGCCAGCAGGGACCTCAAGACAGGCGACACCGGGGAGCTGTTTTTT. Translated, it gives CASRDLKTGDTGELFF.

The chain has TRBV28 and TRBJ2-6; TRBD1 might be the D (6 bases). Looked up from germline, CDR1 is MDHEN and CDR2 is SYDVKM. V was clipped by 6 bases and J by 0 bases, with 18 bases between them. CDR3 length: 18 amino acids. The CDR3: CASSPPWGRGSGANVLTF. CDR3 sequence (DNA): TGTGCCAGCAGCCCGCCCTGGGGCAGGGGCTCTGGGGCCAACGTCCTGACTTTC. Drawing the rest from reference TRBV28 and TRBJ2-6, the complete variable domain is DVKVTQSSRYLVKRTGEKVFLECVQDMDHENMFWYRQDPGLGLRLIYFSYDVKMKEKGDIPEGYSVSREKKERFSLILESASTNQTSMYLCASSPPWGRGSGANVLTFGAGSRLTVL.